This is a list of T cell receptor beta chains from one sample in a study of regulatory T cells in long-lasting Graves disease. Each CDR3 protein is one row after TCRdb ran MiXCR on the multiplex PCR reads. The sample holds roughly 560,000 distinct CDR3 sequences; approximately 12% are singletons and the top ten take 8.9%. These sequences were also reported in another study, on T cells in Graves' hyperthyroidism and ophthalmopathy.

The sequencing used peripheral blood mononuclear cells (PBMCs), collected at new diagnosis, from a patient treated with antithyroid drugs. The receptors originated from a woman in her twenties or thirties with Graves disease. Both conserved end residues are part of each CDR3. D genes are given only for firm matches. Some rows have no size entry. The others give once, few or many, or a class for an expanded clone.

J: TRBJ2-1; length: 15; size: -; V: TRBV29-1; D: TRBD1; CDR3: CSVRFGTGTYNEQFF; DNA: TGCAGCGTGAGGTTCGGGACAGGGACTTACAATGAGCAGTTCTTC
J: TRBJ1-2; length: 15; size: -; V: TRBV5-1; D: -; CDR3: CASSLAPTGNYGYTF; DNA: TGCGCCAGCAGCTTGGCACCGACAGGAAACTATGGCTACACCTTC
J: TRBJ1-2; length: 16; size: few; V: TRBV30; D: -; CDR3: CAWSVGGARYTSGYTF; DNA: TGTGCCTGGAGTGTGGGGGGGGCACGGTATACGAGTGGCTACACCTTC
J: TRBJ1-2; length: 18; size: many; V: TRBV7-2; D: -; CDR3: CASSLGGRAGTGQDGYTF; DNA: TGTGCCAGCAGCTTAGGAGGGAGGGCAGGGACCGGGCAGGATGGCTACACCTTC
J: TRBJ1-1; length: 14; size: many; V: TRBV28; D: -; CDR3: CASSFRAVNTEAFF; DNA: TGTGCCAGCAGTTTCCGGGCGGTGAACACTGAAGCTTTCTTT
J: TRBJ2-7; length: 14; size: many; V: TRBV28; D: -; CDR3: CASSFIRRAYEQYF; DNA: TGTGCCAGCAGTTTTATAAGGAGGGCCTACGAGCAGTACTTC
J: TRBJ2-4; length: 14; size: many; V: TRBV6-1; D: TRBD2; CDR3: CASSDSGLVDIQYF; DNA: TGTGCCAGCAGTGATTCGGGACTAGTAGACATTCAGTACTTC
J: TRBJ1-1; length: 15; size: many; V: TRBV12-3/TRBV12-4; D: -; CDR3: CASSLDRAGGTEAFF; DNA: TGTGCCAGCAGTTTAGACAGGGCTGGCGGCACTGAAGCTTTCTTT
J: TRBJ1-5; length: 14; size: few; V: TRBV28; D: -; CDR3: CASSPYSGNQPQHF; DNA: TGTGCCAGCAGCCCTTATTCTGGCAATCAGCCCCAGCATTTT
J: TRBJ2-3; length: 15; size: few; V: TRBV20-1; D: -; CDR3: CSASRGSNGADTQYF; DNA: TGCAGTGCTAGTAGAGGGAGTAACGGAGCAGATACGCAGTATTTT
J: TRBJ1-3; length: 11; size: -; V: TRBV12-3/TRBV12-4; D: -; CDR3: CASSMSNTIYF; DNA: TGTGCCAGCAGTATGAGTAACACCATATATTTT
J: TRBJ2-3; length: 16; size: -; V: TRBV27; D: TRBD2; CDR3: CATSGLREARRDTQYF; DNA: TGTGCCACCAGTGGGTTGCGGGAGGCCCGTCGCGATACGCAGTATTTT
J: TRBJ2-5; length: 13; size: many; V: TRBV7-3; D: -; CDR3: CASSSGPVETQYF; DNA: TGTGCCAGCAGCTCTGGGCCCGTAGAGACCCAGTACTTC
J: TRBJ2-3; length: 14; size: -; V: TRBV25-1; D: -; CDR3: CASSEWGKRDTQYF; DNA: TGTGCCAGCAGTGAATGGGGCAAACGGGATACGCAGTATTTT
J: TRBJ1-1; length: 14; size: many; V: TRBV9; D: -; CDR3: CASSVGWSDTEAFF; DNA: TGTGCCAGCAGCGTGGGGTGGAGCGACACTGAAGCTTTCTTT
J: TRBJ2-7; length: 20; size: many; V: TRBV2; D: -; CDR3: CASRDRMTPPGHHPSYEQYF; DNA: TGTGCCAGCAGGGATAGAATGACACCCCCAGGACACCATCCCTCCTACGAGCAGTACTTC
J: TRBJ2-1; length: 14; size: many; V: TRBV20-1; D: TRBD2; CDR3: CSTRGRTIYNEQFF; DNA: TGCAGTACCCGCGGGAGAACGATCTACAATGAGCAGTTCTTC
J: TRBJ2-2; length: 13; size: few; V: TRBV6-1; D: -; CDR3: CASSLGEAGELFF; DNA: TGTGCCAGCAGCTTAGGGGAGGCGGGGGAGCTGTTTTTT
J: TRBJ2-3; length: 15; size: many; V: TRBV14; D: -; CDR3: CASSLTVTSTDTQYF; DNA: TGTGCCAGCAGCCTGACAGTTACTAGCACAGATACGCAGTATTTT
J: TRBJ1-4; length: 15; size: many; V: TRBV14; D: TRBD1; CDR3: CASSPPGGPGEKLFF; DNA: TGTGCCAGCAGCCCGCCAGGGGGCCCGGGTGAAAAACTGTTTTTT
J: TRBJ2-1; length: 15; size: many; V: TRBV19; D: TRBD2; CDR3: CASSPLAGGYNEQFF; DNA: TGTGCCAGCAGCCCACTAGCGGGGGGGTACAATGAGCAGTTCTTC
J: TRBJ1-5; length: 15; size: many; V: TRBV30; D: -; CDR3: CAWSPRQGPNQPQHF; DNA: TGTGCCTGGAGCCCACGGCAGGGTCCCAATCAGCCCCAGCATTTT
J: TRBJ2-1; length: 16; size: few; V: TRBV18; D: TRBD2; CDR3: CASSLLAGETYNEQSF; DNA: TGTGCCAGCTCACTCCTAGCGGGAGAAACATACAATGAGCAGTCCTTC
J: TRBJ1-1; length: 14; size: many; V: TRBV9; D: -; CDR3: CASSPDPPNTEAFF; DNA: TGTGCCAGCAGCCCGGACCCACCGAACACTGAAGCTTTCTTT
J: TRBJ1-2; length: 17; size: many; V: TRBV6-1; D: TRBD1; CDR3: CASSPRPGTGSADGYTF; DNA: TGTGCCAGCAGTCCTCGCCCGGGGACAGGGAGCGCAGATGGCTACACCTTC
J: TRBJ2-2; length: 14; size: many; V: TRBV28; D: -; CDR3: CASRRRTVTGELFF; DNA: TGTGCCAGCAGACGCCGGACGGTCACCGGGGAGCTGTTTTTT
J: TRBJ1-2; length: 16; size: few; V: TRBV9; D: -; CDR3: CASSVDPNWSNYGYTF; DNA: TGTGCCAGCAGCGTAGATCCGAATTGGTCTAACTATGGCTACACCTTC
J: TRBJ2-1; length: 11; size: many; V: TRBV28; D: -; CDR3: CASSLLSEQFF; DNA: TGTGCCAGCAGTTTATTAAGTGAGCAGTTCTTC
J: TRBJ2-6; length: 15; size: many; V: TRBV19; D: -; CDR3: CASTPQRSGANVLTF; DNA: TGTGCCAGTACCCCACAGAGATCTGGGGCCAACGTCCTGACTTTC
J: TRBJ2-1; length: 16; size: many; V: TRBV11-2; D: TRBD2; CDR3: CASSSLAGDFYNEQFF; DNA: TGTGCCAGCAGCTCTTTAGCGGGAGACTTCTACAATGAGCAGTTCTTC
J: TRBJ2-7; length: 15; size: few; V: TRBV7-9; D: TRBD1; CDR3: CASSPRGTGLYEQYF; DNA: TGTGCCAGCAGCCCCCGTGGGACAGGTCTCTACGAGCAGTACTTC
J: TRBJ2-7; length: 14; size: few; V: TRBV7-9; D: TRBD2; CDR3: CASSLSGGNYEQYF; DNA: TGTGCCAGCAGCTTAAGCGGGGGGAACTACGAGCAGTACTTC
J: TRBJ1-6; length: 16; size: few; V: TRBV7-9; D: TRBD1; CDR3: CASSLVLGGTDSPLHF; DNA: TGTGCCAGCAGCTTAGTCTTAGGGGGCACCGATTCACCCCTCCACTTT
J: TRBJ1-1; length: 15; size: few; V: TRBV20-1; D: -; CDR3: CSAIRADTVNTEAFF; DNA: TGCAGTGCCATCCGGGCGGATACAGTAAACACTGAAGCTTTCTTT
J: TRBJ2-1; length: 16; size: -; V: TRBV3-1; D: TRBD2; CDR3: CASSQGGLAGIYEQFF; DNA: TGTGCCAGCAGCCAGGGGGGGCTAGCGGGAATCTATGAGCAGTTCTTC
J: TRBJ1-5; length: 15; size: many; V: TRBV30; D: -; CDR3: CACSRDGGLYQPQHF; DNA: TGTGCCTGCTCCCGGGACGGTGGGTTATATCAGCCCCAGCATTTT
J: TRBJ1-1; length: 15; size: many; V: TRBV12-3/TRBV12-4; D: -; CDR3: CASSPNRATGTEAFF; DNA: TGTGCCAGCAGCCCGAACAGGGCAACGGGCACTGAAGCTTTCTTT
J: TRBJ2-5; length: 12; size: few; V: TRBV7-9; D: TRBD2; CDR3: CASLSGGKTQYF; DNA: TGTGCCAGCCTCTCGGGAGGGAAGACCCAGTACTTC
J: TRBJ2-7; length: 14; size: many; V: TRBV28; D: TRBD1; CDR3: CASSGQASSSEQYF; DNA: TGTGCCAGCAGCGGACAGGCCTCCTCCTCCGAGCAGTACTTC
J: TRBJ2-7; length: 13; size: many; V: TRBV29-1; D: -; CDR3: CSAIADSSYEQYF; DNA: TGCAGCGCTATAGCAGATAGCTCCTACGAGCAGTACTTC
J: TRBJ2-7; length: 15; size: few; V: TRBV13; D: -; CDR3: CASSLPTTGSYEQYF; DNA: TGTGCCAGCAGCTTACCCACCACCGGTTCCTACGAGCAGTACTTC
J: TRBJ2-3; length: 15; size: many; V: TRBV12-3/TRBV12-4; D: TRBD2; CDR3: CASSPSGRGTDTQYF; DNA: TGTGCCAGCAGTCCCAGCGGGAGGGGTACAGATACGCAGTATTTT
J: TRBJ2-5; length: 14; size: many; V: TRBV2; D: -; CDR3: CASSGGLAQETQYF; DNA: TGTGCCAGCAGTGGGGGTCTGGCCCAAGAGACCCAGTACTTC
J: TRBJ2-7; length: 16; size: -; V: TRBV13; D: -; CDR3: CASSLSWPLSAYEQYF; DNA: TGTGCCAGCAGCTTAAGCTGGCCGCTCTCCGCCTACGAGCAGTACTTC
J: TRBJ1-5; length: 14; size: many; V: TRBV30; D: -; CDR3: CAWSVNGGEQPQHF; DNA: TGTGCCTGGAGTGTTAATGGTGGGGAACAGCCCCAGCATTTT
J: TRBJ2-7; length: 14; size: many; V: TRBV11-2; D: TRBD2; CDR3: CASSLSGTAYEQYF; DNA: TGTGCCAGCAGTCTTAGCGGGACGGCCTACGAGCAGTACTTC
J: TRBJ2-1; length: 12; size: many; V: TRBV7-9; D: TRBD1; CDR3: CARQGPEDEQFF; DNA: TGTGCCAGACAGGGGCCGGAAGATGAGCAGTTCTTC
J: TRBJ2-2; length: 19; size: many; V: TRBV3-1; D: -; CDR3: CASSQEALGRKPNTGELFF; DNA: TGTGCCAGCAGCCAAGAAGCCTTAGGTCGCAAACCGAACACCGGGGAGCTGTTTTTT
J: TRBJ2-1; length: 17; size: -; V: TRBV5-1; D: -; CDR3: CASSLSGAPISYNEQFF; DNA: TGCGCCAGCAGCTTGTCTGGCGCGCCCATCTCCTACAATGAGCAGTTCTTC
J: TRBJ2-7; length: 13; size: many; V: TRBV27; D: -; CDR3: CASSFNRRYEQYF; DNA: TGTGCCAGCAGTTTTAACAGGCGCTACGAGCAGTACTTC
J: TRBJ2-1; length: 16; size: many; V: TRBV28; D: -; CDR3: CASTRDRSRPTGYQFF; DNA: TGTGCCAGCACGCGGGACCGATCGCGGCCGACAGGGTACCAGTTCTTC
J: TRBJ2-1; length: 15; size: few; V: TRBV4-3; D: TRBD1; CDR3: CASSQERDRYNEQFF; DNA: TGCGCCAGCAGCCAAGAACGGGACAGGTACAATGAGCAGTTCTTC
J: TRBJ2-7; length: 12; size: many; V: TRBV18; D: -; CDR3: CASSPSGDEQYF; DNA: TGTGCCAGCTCACCGTCAGGGGACGAGCAGTACTTC